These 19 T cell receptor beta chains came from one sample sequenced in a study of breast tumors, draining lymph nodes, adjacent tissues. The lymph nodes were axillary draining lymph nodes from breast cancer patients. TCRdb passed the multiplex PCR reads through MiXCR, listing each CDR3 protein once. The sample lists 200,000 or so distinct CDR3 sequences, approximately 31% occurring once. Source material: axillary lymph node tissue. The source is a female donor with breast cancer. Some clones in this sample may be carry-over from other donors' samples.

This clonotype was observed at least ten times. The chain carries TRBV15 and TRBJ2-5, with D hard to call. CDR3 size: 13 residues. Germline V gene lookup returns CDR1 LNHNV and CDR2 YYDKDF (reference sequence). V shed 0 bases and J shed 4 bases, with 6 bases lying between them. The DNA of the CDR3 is TGTGCCACCAGCAGAGACCAGCGAGAGACCCAGTACTTC. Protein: CATSRDQRETQYF.

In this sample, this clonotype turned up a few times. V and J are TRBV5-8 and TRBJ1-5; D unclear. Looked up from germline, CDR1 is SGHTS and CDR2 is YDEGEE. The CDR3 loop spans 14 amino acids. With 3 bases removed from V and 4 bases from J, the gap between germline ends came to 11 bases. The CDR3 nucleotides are TGTGCCAGCAGCTCCGGACGCCATAATCAGCCCCAGCATTTT. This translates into CASSSGRHNQPQHF. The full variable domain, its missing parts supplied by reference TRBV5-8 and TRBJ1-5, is EAGVTQSPTHLIKTRGQQATLRCSPISGHTSVYWYQQALGLGLQFLLWYDEGEERNRGNFPPRFSGRQFPNYSSELNVNALELEDSALYLCASSSGRHNQPQHFGDGTRLSIL.

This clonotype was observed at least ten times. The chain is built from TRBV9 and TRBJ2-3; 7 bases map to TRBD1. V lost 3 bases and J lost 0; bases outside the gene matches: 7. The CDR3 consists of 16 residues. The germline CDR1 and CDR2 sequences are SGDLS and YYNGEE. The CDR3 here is CASSASDRSSTDTQYF. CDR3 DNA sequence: TGTGCCAGCAGCGCCTCGGACAGGTCTAGCACAGATACGCAGTATTTT.

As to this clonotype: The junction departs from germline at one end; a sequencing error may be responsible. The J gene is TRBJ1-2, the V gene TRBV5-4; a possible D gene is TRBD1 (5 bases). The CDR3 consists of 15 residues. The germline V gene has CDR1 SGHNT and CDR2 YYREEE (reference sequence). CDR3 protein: CASSSNGAPAGTRSF. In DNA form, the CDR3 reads TGTGCCAGCAGCTCGAATGGTGCCCCCGCAGGGACCCGCTCCTTC.

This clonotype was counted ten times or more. The CDR3 DNA reads TGCAGTGCTAGAGATGCTATCACAGATACGCAGTATTTT. Residues: CSARDAITDTQYF. This chain links TRBV20-1 with TRBJ2-3; D call uncertain. Germline-derived CDR1 and CDR2 are DFQATT and SNEGSKA (reference sequence). The CDR3 is 13 amino acids. Trimming took off 0 bases at V and 2 bases at J, with 6 bases between the two ends.

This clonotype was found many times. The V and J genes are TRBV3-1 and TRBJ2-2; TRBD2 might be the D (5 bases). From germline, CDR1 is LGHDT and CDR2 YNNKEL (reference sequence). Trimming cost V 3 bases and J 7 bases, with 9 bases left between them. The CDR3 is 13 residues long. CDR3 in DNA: TGTGCCAGCAGCCACCTCACTAGCGGGGAGCTGTTTTTT. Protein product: CASSHLTSGELFF.

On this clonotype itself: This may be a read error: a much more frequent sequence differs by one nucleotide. CDR3 in DNA: TGTGCCAGCAGCTTAAGACTAGCGGCAGTAGGGGAGACCCAGTACTTC. Its protein product is CASSLRLAAVGETQYF. The chain joins TRBV11-2 to TRBJ2-5; 9 positions match TRBD2. Germline CDR1 is SGHAT and CDR2 is FQNNGV. This CDR3 has 16 residues. V was pared by 2 bases and J by 5 bases, with 9 bases of the junction left unmatched. Full variable domain (outside the CDR3, taken from reference TRBV11-2 and TRBJ2-5): EAGVAQSPRYKIIEKRQSVAFWCNPISGHATLYWYQQILGQGPKLLIQFQNNGVVDDSQLPKDRFSAERLKGVDSTLKIQPAKLEDSAVYLCASSLRLAAVGETQYFGPGTRLLVL.

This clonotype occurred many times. CDR3 DNA sequence: TGTGCCAGCAGCATTGTGGGGAGAAACGAGCAGTACTTC. Translated, it gives CASSIVGRNEQYF. The chain is built from TRBV9 and TRBJ2-7, with D possibly TRBD2 on 5 matching bases. Germline V gives CDR1 SGDLS, CDR2 YYNGEE. Between the trimmed V and J ends, which lost 4 bases and 5 bases, there was a span of 13 bases. The CDR3 spans 13 residues.

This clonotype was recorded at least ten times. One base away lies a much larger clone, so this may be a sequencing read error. The CDR3 protein is CASSQYYEQYF. The CDR3 coding sequence is TGTGCCAGCAGCCAATACTACGAGCAGTACTTC. V usage is TRBV3-1 and J usage is TRBJ2-7; no clear D. Germline values: CDR1 LGHDT, CDR2 YNNKEL (reference sequence). CDR3 length equals 11 residues. Trimming took 2 bases from V and 3 from J, leaving 2 bases between them.

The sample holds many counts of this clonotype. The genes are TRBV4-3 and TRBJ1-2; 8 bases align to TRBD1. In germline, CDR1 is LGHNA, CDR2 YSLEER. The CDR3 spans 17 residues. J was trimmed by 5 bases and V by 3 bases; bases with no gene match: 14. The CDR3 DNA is TGCGCCAGCAGCCAGGCTGTAGCCAGGGGGCTTCCGTATGGCTACACCTTC. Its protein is CASSQAVARGLPYGYTF.

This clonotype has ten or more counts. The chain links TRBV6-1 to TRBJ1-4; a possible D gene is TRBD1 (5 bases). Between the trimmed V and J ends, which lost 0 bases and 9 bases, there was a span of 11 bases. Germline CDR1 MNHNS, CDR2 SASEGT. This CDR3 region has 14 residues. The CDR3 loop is CASSEAQHRQKLFF. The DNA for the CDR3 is TGTGCCAGCAGTGAAGCTCAGCACAGGCAAAAACTGTTTTTT.

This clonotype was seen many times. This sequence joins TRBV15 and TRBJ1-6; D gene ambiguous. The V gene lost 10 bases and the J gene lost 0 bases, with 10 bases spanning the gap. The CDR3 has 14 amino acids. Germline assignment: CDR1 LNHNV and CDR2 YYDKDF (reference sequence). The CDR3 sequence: CASGPSSYNSPLHF. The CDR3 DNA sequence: TGTGCCAGTGGACCCAGCTCCTATAATTCACCCCTCCACTTT.

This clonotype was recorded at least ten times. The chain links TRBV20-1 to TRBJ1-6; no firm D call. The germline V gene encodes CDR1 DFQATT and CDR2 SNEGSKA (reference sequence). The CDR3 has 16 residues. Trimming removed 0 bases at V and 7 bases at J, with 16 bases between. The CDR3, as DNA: TGCAGTGCTAGAGATCGTGGCCGAATAATCAATTCACCCCTCCACTTT. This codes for CSARDRGRIINSPLHF.

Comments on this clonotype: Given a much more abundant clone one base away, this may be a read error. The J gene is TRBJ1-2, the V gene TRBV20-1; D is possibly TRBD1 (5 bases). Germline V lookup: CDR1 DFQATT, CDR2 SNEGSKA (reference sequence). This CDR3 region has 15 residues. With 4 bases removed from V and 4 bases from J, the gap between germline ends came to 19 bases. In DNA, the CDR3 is TGCAGTGCTATGAAAGGGGCCGCGCTGGCCTATGGCTACACCTTC. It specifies CSAMKGAALAYGYTF.

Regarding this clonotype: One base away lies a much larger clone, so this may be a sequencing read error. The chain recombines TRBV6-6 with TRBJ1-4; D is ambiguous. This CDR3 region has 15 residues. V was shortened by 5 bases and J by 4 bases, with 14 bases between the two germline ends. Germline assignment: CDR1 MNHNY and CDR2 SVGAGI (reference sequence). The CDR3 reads CASSQLRTGNEKLFF. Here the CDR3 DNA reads TGTGCCAGCAGTCAACTCAGGACGGGTAATGAAAAACTGTTTTTT.

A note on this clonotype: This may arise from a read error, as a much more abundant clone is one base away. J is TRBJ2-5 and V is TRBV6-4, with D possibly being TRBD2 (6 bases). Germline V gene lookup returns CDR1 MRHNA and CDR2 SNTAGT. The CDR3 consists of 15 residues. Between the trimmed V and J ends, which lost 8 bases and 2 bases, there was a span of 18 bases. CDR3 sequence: CASWHLGRLQETQYF. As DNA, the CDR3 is TGTGCCAGCTGGCACCTAGGGAGGTTGCAAGAGACCCAGTACTTC.

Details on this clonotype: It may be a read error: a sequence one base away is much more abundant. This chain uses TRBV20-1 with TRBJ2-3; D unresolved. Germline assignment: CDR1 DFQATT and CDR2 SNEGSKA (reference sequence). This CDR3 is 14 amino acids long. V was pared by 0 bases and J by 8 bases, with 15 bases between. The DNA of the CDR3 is TGCAGTGCTAGAGATATTGAAGCCTCAGCTACGCAGTATTTT. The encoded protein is CSARDIEASATQYF.

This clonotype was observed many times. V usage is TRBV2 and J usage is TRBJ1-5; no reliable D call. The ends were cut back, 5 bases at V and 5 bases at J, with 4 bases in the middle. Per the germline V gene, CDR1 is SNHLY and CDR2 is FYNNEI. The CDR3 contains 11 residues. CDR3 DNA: TGTGCCAGCAGTTACGATCAGCCCCAGCATTTT. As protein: CASSYDQPQHF.

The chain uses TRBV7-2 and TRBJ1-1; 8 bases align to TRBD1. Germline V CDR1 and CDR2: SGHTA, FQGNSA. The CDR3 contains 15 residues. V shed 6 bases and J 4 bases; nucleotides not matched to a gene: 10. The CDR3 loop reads CASRQEVQGGTEAFF. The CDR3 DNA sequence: TGTGCCAGCAGGCAAGAGGTACAGGGGGGCACTGAAGCTTTCTTT.